This TCR beta chain was sequenced for a study of blood T cell repertoires in COVID-19. For the study at large: Collection of acute and convalescent COVID-19 samples took place in the United States, Italy and Spain. From T cells, B-cell-depleted T cells, or PBMCs came the material, which was cDNA or gDNA.

Original methodology: Estimation of nucleated cell counts relied on the amplification of reference gene primers. Some clones are missing from TCRdb's copy, which holds only in-frame ones; the method was immunoSEQ multiplex PCR. V, J and clone size derive from that table, while D and trimming were established from the DNA sequence. The table has 120,000 or so clones, about 72% seen once. J gave up 13 bases and V 7 bases, and 11 bases lay outside the gene matches. The CDR3 covers 12 residues. Germline loops: CDR1 MNHEY, CDR2 SVGAGI. The receptor comes from a woman aged 55-70 years with acute or convalescent COVID-19. Material: peripheral blood. This sequence joins TRBV6-5 and TRBJ1-2; 8 bases line up with TRBD1. CDR3 DNA: TGTGCCAGCACCCCCGGGACAGGCGGTCCCACCTTC. Translating it yields CASTPGTGGPTF.